This is a list of T cell receptor beta chains from one sample in a study of blood T cell repertoires in COVID-19. Only in-frame clones appear in the TCRdb table, and some are missing; sequencing was by immunoSEQ multiplex PCR. The sample shows around 110,000 clones, about nine tenths of them seen only once. Sequenced sample: peripheral blood. The receptors originated from a man aged 35 to 55 with acute or convalescent COVID-19. Each CDR3 is given with its conserved first and last residue. A D gene is named only where the DNA matches it firmly. Rows may omit the clone size; those that give it use once, few, many or a size class.

J: TRBJ2-1; size: NA; length: 14; D: TRBD1; V: TRBV18; DNA: TGTGCCAGCTCACAAGACAGGGGCGACAATGAGCAGTTCTTC; CDR3: CASSQDRGDNEQFF
J: TRBJ2-7; size: NA; length: 13; D: TRBD1; V: TRBV12-3/TRBV12-4; DNA: TGTGCCAGCAGATCCGGGACAGGGGACGAGCAGTACTTC; CDR3: CASRSGTGDEQYF
J: TRBJ2-1; size: NA; length: 16; D: TRBD2; V: TRBV7-2; DNA: TGTGCCAGCAGCCCAACCGGGACTAGCGGGAGAAATGAGCAGTTCTTC; CDR3: CASSPTGTSGRNEQFF
J: TRBJ1-1; size: NA; length: 15; D: NA; V: TRBV30; DNA: TGTGCCTGGAGTGTAAATACTGCGGGCAACACTGAAGCTTTCTTT; CDR3: CAWSVNTAGNTEAFF
J: TRBJ2-1; size: NA; length: 15; D: TRBD2; V: TRBV19; DNA: TGTGCCAGTAGTTTTCGGGGGGTCTCCTACAATGAGCAGTTCTTC; CDR3: CASSFRGVSYNEQFF
J: TRBJ2-7; size: NA; length: 17; D: TRBD2; V: TRBV3-1/TRBV3-2; DNA: TGTGCCAGCAGCTTACTTGGAGGGCTAGCGGACTCCTACGAGCAGTACTTC; CDR3: CASSLLGGLADSYEQYF
J: TRBJ1-6; size: few; length: 14; D: NA; V: TRBV5-8; DNA: TGTGCCAGCAGCCCCAGGGTCGATAATTCACCCCTCCACTTT; CDR3: CASSPRVDNSPLHF
J: TRBJ2-5; size: once; length: 11; D: NA; V: TRBV30; DNA: TGTGCCTGGAGTCCACAAGAGACCCAGTACTTC; CDR3: CAWSPQETQYF
J: TRBJ2-2; size: NA; length: 13; D: NA; V: TRBV7-9; DNA: TGTGCCAGCAGAGCAGGGTGGGCCGGGGAGCTGTTTTTT; CDR3: CASRAGWAGELFF
J: TRBJ1-3; size: NA; length: 14; D: TRBD1; V: TRBV5-1; DNA: TGCGCCAGCAGACAGGGGGTGGAAAGCTACACCATATATTTT; CDR3: CASRQGVESYTIYF
J: TRBJ2-1; size: few; length: 16; D: NA; V: TRBV19; DNA: TGTGCCAGTAGTATAGACGCCGGGACTGGGAACAATGAGCAGTTCTTC; CDR3: CASSIDAGTGNNEQFF
J: TRBJ2-3; size: NA; length: 16; D: TRBD2; V: TRBV24-1; DNA: TGTGCCACCCGCGGGACTAGCGGGGGGGCCGCGGATACGCAGTATTTT; CDR3: CATRGTSGGAADTQYF
J: TRBJ2-7; size: NA; length: 16; D: NA; V: TRBV7-2; DNA: TGTGCCAGCAGCTTAGTCGTAGGCCCGGGGAGCGGCGAGCAGTACTTC; CDR3: CASSLVVGPGSGEQYF
J: TRBJ1-5; size: NA; length: 17; D: TRBD1; V: TRBV6-1; DNA: TGTGCCAGCAGTGCGTCCGGAGACAGGGGCGGAAGTCAGCCCCAGCATTTT; CDR3: CASSASGDRGGSQPQHF
J: TRBJ2-1; size: NA; length: 14; D: NA; V: TRBV5-1; DNA: TGCGCCAGCAGCTTGGCACAGGGTGTCGATGAGCAGTTCTTC; CDR3: CASSLAQGVDEQFF
J: TRBJ2-7; size: NA; length: 20; D: NA; V: TRBV19; DNA: TGTGCCAGTAGTATAACAATGGCGGATGTCGGGGTCATGAATACCTACGAGCAGTACTTC; CDR3: CASSITMADVGVMNTYEQYF
J: TRBJ1-2; size: NA; length: 12; D: NA; V: TRBV19; DNA: TGTGCCAGTAGTACCCGACATTTCGGCTACACCTTC; CDR3: CASSTRHFGYTF
J: TRBJ1-1; size: NA; length: 11; D: NA; V: TRBV18; DNA: TGTGCCAGCTCACTTGGACAGACGGCTTTCTTT; CDR3: CASSLGQTAFF
J: TRBJ2-7; size: NA; length: 14; D: TRBD1; V: TRBV6-5; DNA: TGTGCCACCTCCGGGACAGGGTTTTTCTACGAGCAGTACTTC; CDR3: CATSGTGFFYEQYF
J: TRBJ2-7; size: NA; length: 13; D: NA; V: TRBV19; DNA: TGTGCCAGTAGTGTTGACGGGACCTACGAGCAGTACTTC; CDR3: CASSVDGTYEQYF
J: TRBJ1-1; size: once; length: 15; D: TRBD1; V: TRBV9; DNA: TGTGCCAGCACCCCGACCGGGACAGCAGACACTGAAGCTTTCTTT; CDR3: CASTPTGTADTEAFF
J: TRBJ1-1; size: NA; length: 15; D: NA; V: TRBV2; DNA: TGTGCCAGCAGAGCCCGGGGAGGGGAGAACACTGAAGCTTTCTTT; CDR3: CASRARGGENTEAFF
J: TRBJ2-7; size: NA; length: 11; D: NA; V: TRBV30; DNA: TGTGCCTGGAGTGTGGGGGGCGAGCAGTACTTC; CDR3: CAWSVGGEQYF